This T cell receptor (beta chain) is drawn from a study of T cell clonality in common variable immunodeficiency. Equal genomic DNA amounts from CVID and control samples were sequenced. TCRdb's copy holds only in-frame clones and misses some; the assay was immunoSEQ multiplex PCR. The specimen has about 45,000 clones, none found just once. This clone was observed at least ten times. Its specificity is not known. General study findings and limits: Links between repertoire features and CVID complications were heterogeneity-limited.

Sequencing was done on a sample of peripheral blood mononuclear cells. This receptor was obtained from a person between 18 and 75 years old in good health.

The chain's CDR3 is CASSQGITTGPGNTIYF. Partial CDR3 DNA: TGCGCCAGCAGCCAAGGTATAACAACAGGGCCTGGAAACACC. The chain combines TRBV4-1 with TRBJ1-3; a weak D match, TRBD1 (6 bases). The read ends 3 residues before the CDR3 terminus; that terminus is restored from the germline J gene. Germline V gene lookup returns CDR1 MGHRA and CDR2 YSYEKL. The CDR3 is 17 amino acids. With 1 base removed from V and 2 bases from J, the gap between germline ends came to 15 bases.